The clone carrying this TCR beta chain has only one observation. The entry originates in a study of blood T cell repertoires in COVID-19. Repertoires were generated with immunoSEQ multiplex PCR, while TCRdb's copy carries only in-frame clones and drops some. The sample lists 60,000 or so clones, about 91% occurring once. CDR3 size: 13 residues. CDR1 and CDR2 (germline): MNHNY, SVGAGI (reference sequence). The V gene end was trimmed by 5 bases and the J gene end by 2 bases; junction bases not matched to a gene: 2. This chain joins TRBV6-6 and TRBJ1-2, with 7 bases lining up with TRBD1. Input material: peripheral blood. The clonotype comes from a woman aged 60-70 years with active COVID-19. CDR3 amino acids: CASSVTGNYGYTF. The DNA for the CDR3 is TGTGCCAGCAGTGTGACAGGGAACTATGGCTACACCTTC.